This entry concerns a single TCR beta chain. This specimen belongs to a study of blood T cell repertoires in COVID-19. Study summary: Material from acute and convalescent COVID-19 was sourced from the United States, Italy and Spain.

Method: immunoSEQ multiplex PCR; TCRdb's copy keeps in-frame clones and lacks some. Of fewer than 500,000 clones in the sample, 81% are singletons; the top ten hold 1.1%. V lost 6 bases and J lost 4; bases outside the gene matches: 17. The CDR3 spans 17 residues. Germline values: CDR1 MNHEY, CDR2 SMNVEV (reference sequence). Sample: peripheral blood. The chain has TRBV27 and TRBJ1-2, with 7 nucleotides matching TRBD1. This clonotype was obtained from a human donor with acute or convalescent COVID-19. The donor label of this sample is uncertain. CDR3 protein: CASSGWGDRAQLYGYTF. The CDR3 nucleotides read TGTGCCAGCAGCGGTTGGGGAGACAGGGCCCAACTCTATGGCTACACCTTC.